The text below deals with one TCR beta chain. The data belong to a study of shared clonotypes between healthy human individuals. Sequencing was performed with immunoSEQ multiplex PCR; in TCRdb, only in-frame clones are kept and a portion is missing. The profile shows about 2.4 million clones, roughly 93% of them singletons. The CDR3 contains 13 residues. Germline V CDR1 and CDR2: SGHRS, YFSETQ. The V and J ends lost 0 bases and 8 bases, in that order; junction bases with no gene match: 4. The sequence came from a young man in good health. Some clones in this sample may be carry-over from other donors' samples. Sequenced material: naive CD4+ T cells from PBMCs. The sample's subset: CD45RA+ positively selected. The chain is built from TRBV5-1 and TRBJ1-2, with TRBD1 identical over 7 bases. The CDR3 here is CASSLEGAGGYTF. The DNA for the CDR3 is TGCGCCAGCAGCTTGGAGGGGGCAGGCGGCTACACCTTC. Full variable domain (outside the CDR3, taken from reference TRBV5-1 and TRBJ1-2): KAGVTQTPRYLIKTRGQQVTLSCSPISGHRSVSWYQQTPGQGLQFLFEYFSETQRNKGNFPGRFSGRQFSNSRSEMNVSTLELGDSALYLCASSLEGAGGYTFGSGTRLTVV.